Shown below are 5 T cell receptor beta chains from a single sample sequenced in a study of cytomegalovirus exposure and HLA in healthy donors (dated 2017 in TCRdb). Libraries were prepared through the immunoSEQ multiplex PCR assay. For the multiplex PCR, a mixture combining 60 forward primers for TCR Vbeta segments and 13 reverse primers for TCR Jbeta segments was used. TCRdb carries this immuneACCESS record with in-frame sequences only. Its versions omit some clonotypes, under half of them owing to an unresolved V gene in the studies checked, with the rest unexplained. For this sample there are about 110,000 clones; about 86% appear just once. The ten largest account for less than 2% of the sample. The sequencing input was PBMCs. The receptors here all came from a man aged 40-49 years in good health and CMV-seronegative.

The V gene is TRBV30, the J gene TRBJ1-6; tentative D call: TRBD1 (5 bases). V lost 5 bases and J 5 bases, leaving 16 bases between the germline ends. Germline assignment: CDR1 GTSNPN and CDR2 SVGIG (reference sequence). The CDR3 loop spans 15 amino acids. The CDR3 bases are TGTGCCTGGGTCCGTCCTCAGGGAAATAATTCACCCCTCCACTTT. Protein: CAWVRPQGNNSPLHF.

The chain joins TRBV5-6 to TRBJ1-3; D perhaps matches TRBD1 (6 bases). In germline, CDR1 is SGHDT, CDR2 YYEEEE. The CDR3 runs to 16 residues. Trimming cost V 5 bases and J 0 bases, with 15 bases left between them. CDR3 in amino acids: CASSKRDTNSGNTIYF. The DNA for the CDR3 is TGTGCCAGCAGTAAGAGGGACACCAACTCTGGAAACACCATATATTTT. Together with reference TRBV5-6 and TRBJ1-3, the CDR3 gives the full variable domain: DAGVTQSPTHLIKTRGQQVTLRCSPKSGHDTVSWYQQALGQGPQFIFQYYEEEERQRGNFPDRFSGHQFPNYSSELNVNALLLGDSALYLCASSKRDTNSGNTIYFGEGSWLTVV.

The rearrangement uses TRBV4-2 and TRBJ2-5, with TRBD2 matching over 7 bases. This CDR3 has 14 residues. The V segment lost 4 bases and the J segment 7 bases; nucleotides outside the gene matches: 9. Germline V lookup: CDR1 LGHNA, CDR2 YNFKEQ. CDR3: CASSPGLPLRTQYF. The CDR3 nucleotides read TGTGCCAGCAGCCCGGGACTACCCTTGAGGACCCAGTACTTC.

This clone has only one observation. CDR3 nucleotide sequence: TGCGCCAGCAGGGTAGGGGCAGTTGGCACCGGGGAGCTGTTTTTT. It encodes CASRVGAVGTGELFF. The chain couples TRBV5-1 to TRBJ2-2; maybe TRBD1 (5 bases). V was shortened by 5 bases and J by 4 bases, with 15 bases between the two germline ends. This CDR3 spans 15 amino acids. Germline V lookup: CDR1 SGHRS, CDR2 YFSETQ. The full variable domain, rest sourced from reference TRBV5-1 and TRBJ2-2, is KAGVTQTPRYLIKTRGQQVTLSCSPISGHRSVSWYQQTPGQGLQFLFEYFSETQRNKGNFPGRFSGRQFSNSRSEMNVSTLELGDSALYLCASRVGAVGTGELFFGEGSRLTVL.

J is TRBJ2-5 and V is TRBV28, with TRBD1 identical over 10 bases. Per the germline V gene, CDR1 is MDHEN and CDR2 is SYDVKM. The V gene end was trimmed by 6 bases and the J gene end by 5 bases; junction bases not matched to a gene: 3. The CDR3 is 13 residues long. This CDR3 is CASRTGGLETQYF. For the CDR3, the DNA is TGTGCCAGCAGGACAGGGGGCCTCGAGACCCAGTACTTC.